This T cell receptor (beta chain) comes out of a study of identifying expanded T cells in peripheral blood (dated by TCRdb to 2018 to 2020). Describing the broader study: Technical replicates were generated by sequencing separate aliquots of the same genomic DNA pool, with four replicates compared pairwise.

No immune events such as infections were documented for the healthy donors during the collection period. Blood repertoires from healthy donors were used as a training cohort for calibrating time-dependent variance in a beta-binomial model of differential abundance of T-cell clones. The training cohort comprised 10 healthy donors, 3 female and 7 male. Donor ages ranged from 29 to 64 years, with an average of roughly 47 years. Whole blood was collected from each healthy donor at three time points spaced approximately 13 days apart and obtained from a commercial supplier. Genomic DNA was extracted from unsorted whole blood for immunosequencing. Note on this clone: It lacks a known antigen. Per-base qualities were not stored, and no clone one base away is much larger.

The immunoSEQ Assay, which uses bias-controlled multiplex PCR amplification of genomic DNA, was used to profile TCRbeta CDR3 regions. Turning to the authors' computational methods: To quantify the absolute abundance of each unique TCRbeta CDR3 region, the sequences were collapsed and filtered. Differential abundance was assessed using a binomial (Fisher-equivalent) model and a beta-binomial model in which time-dependent variance fitted from healthy donors was added. Any clone with fewer than 5 combined templates was excluded, and a clone was called differentially abundant if its Benjamini-Hochberg FDR was below 0.01. Using the form v = (b*log(k)+a)^2, the beta-binomial variance was modeled as a function of the total template count across the two samples. Sourced from immuneACCESS, this table was stored by TCRdb with only in-frame sequences that have V and J called. A share of the clones is absent; for the studies checked, an unresolved V gene accounts for under half, and the remainder has no known explanation. Clone size and V and J calls were adopted from that table, with D and trimming inferred from the DNA. The sample includes 91,000 or so clones, with 88% observed a single time. Clones ranked in the top ten supply around 4% of the sample.

The study at large found these results: The binomial model flagged approximately 1.2 differentially abundant clones between technical replicates, compared with roughly 15 over approximately two weeks and 19 to 20 over around four weeks. Both the number of clones called differentially abundant and the false-positive rate were significantly reduced by the beta-binomial model across all healthy-donor time intervals. Across all healthy donors, variance in clone template counts between approximately 2-week samples was found to increase significantly with total template count. The authors expected biological variance in healthy repertoires might increase further over much longer intervals such as months to years.

The source is a person between 18 and 75 years old in good health. The sequenced material came from blood.

The CDR3 region: CASSDSFSGGENTGELFF. The sequence in DNA is TGTGCCAGCAGTGACTCGTTCTCGGGGGGGGAGAACACCGGGGAGCTGTTTTTT. The chain is encoded by TRBV6-4 joined to TRBJ2-2, with 8 bases in between that match TRBD2. Trimming takes 0 bases off V and 1 base off J; junction bases not matched to a gene: 7. The CDR3, from cysteine to phenylalanine, totals 18 residues. Here the CDR3 DNA is all that survives: 54 bases in frame from base 1. The germline V gene sets CDR1 to MRHNA and CDR2 to SNTAGT.